This TCR beta chain came from a study of T-cell reconstitution after alpha-beta-depleted transplantation in children. Many counts were recorded for this clonotype. CDR1 and CDR2 from the germline V gene are MNHEY and SVGAGI. V was clipped by 6 bases and J by 1 base, with 16 bases between them. CDR3 size: 16 residues. Researchers prepared the TCRbeta library using unique molecular identifiers, the study reports. TCRdb called the PCR reads again in MiXCR, with one record for every CDR3 protein. The sample contains roughly 200,000 distinct CDR3 sequences, about a tenth of which appear only once. This sample comprised PBMCs from the stem cell graft donor, obtained from the stem cell graft. The TCR comes from a human donor who donated a stem cell graft to a child with acute lymphoblastic leukemia. This chain uses TRBV6-5 with TRBJ2-1; D gene ambiguous. The DNA of the CDR3 is TGTGCCAGCAGCCCTACTCCGACGGGTTCCTACAATGAGCAGTTCTTC. Its protein is CASSPTPTGSYNEQFF.